A selection of T cell receptor beta chains follows, all from one sample in a study of shared clonotypes between healthy human individuals. Clones were sequenced by immunoSEQ multiplex PCR, and TCRdb holds only the in-frame ones, with some missing. The sample records around 1.6 million clones, approximately 98% being singletons. What was sequenced was naive CD4+ T cells sorted from blood. The origin of the receptors is a man younger than 45 in good health. CDR3s leave out the opening cysteine and the closing phenylalanine or tryptophan. The D gene is left open where the match is weak.

d_call: TRBD1
j_call: TRBJ2-3
v_call: TRBV13
cdr3_aa: ASSLRQGNSDTQY

d_call: TRBD1
j_call: TRBJ1-4
v_call: TRBV15
cdr3_aa: ATSEDRILATNEKLF

d_call: -
j_call: TRBJ2-5
v_call: TRBV5-1
cdr3_aa: ASSLGTLAIQETQY

d_call: -
j_call: TRBJ2-3
v_call: TRBV7-3
cdr3_aa: ASSSRELGYTQY

d_call: TRBD2
j_call: TRBJ2-7
v_call: TRBV4-1
cdr3_aa: ASSLMTSGRATEQY

d_call: -
j_call: TRBJ2-2
v_call: TRBV11-2
cdr3_aa: ASSLDGNTGELF

d_call: TRBD1
j_call: TRBJ2-1
v_call: TRBV5-1
cdr3_aa: ASSLQGASYNEQF

d_call: -
j_call: TRBJ1-1
v_call: TRBV5-4
cdr3_aa: ASSPEPGLSGTEAF

d_call: -
j_call: TRBJ1-2
v_call: TRBV7-2
cdr3_aa: ASSPDRSNYGYT

d_call: TRBD2
j_call: TRBJ2-7
v_call: TRBV5-8
cdr3_aa: ASSLFSGRYEQY

d_call: TRBD1
j_call: TRBJ2-7
v_call: TRBV2
cdr3_aa: ASSPIGTGFPYEQY

d_call: -
j_call: TRBJ1-2
v_call: TRBV15
cdr3_aa: ATSRVSGNANGYT

d_call: TRBD1
j_call: TRBJ1-3
v_call: TRBV9
cdr3_aa: ASSVAGQGFKGNTIY

d_call: -
j_call: TRBJ2-7
v_call: TRBV5-1
cdr3_aa: ASSLDGAAPGEQY

d_call: -
j_call: TRBJ1-1
v_call: TRBV29-1
cdr3_aa: SVEYRLRNTEAF